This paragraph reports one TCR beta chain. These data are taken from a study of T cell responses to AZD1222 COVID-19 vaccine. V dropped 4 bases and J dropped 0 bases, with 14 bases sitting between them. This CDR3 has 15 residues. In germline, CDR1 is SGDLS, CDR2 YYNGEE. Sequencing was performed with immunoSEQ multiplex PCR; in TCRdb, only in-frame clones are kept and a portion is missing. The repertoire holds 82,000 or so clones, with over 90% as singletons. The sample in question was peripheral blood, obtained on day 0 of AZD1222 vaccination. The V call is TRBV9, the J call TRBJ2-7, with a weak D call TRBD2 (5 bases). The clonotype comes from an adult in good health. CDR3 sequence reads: CASSSFLGSSYEQYF. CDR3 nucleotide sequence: TGTGCCAGCAGCTCATTCCTTGGGAGCTCCTACGAGCAGTACTTC. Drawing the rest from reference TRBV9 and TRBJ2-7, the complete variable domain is DSGVTQTPKHLITATGQRVTLRCSPRSGDLSVYWYQQSLDQGLQFLIQYYNGEERAKGNILERFSAQQFPDLHSELNLSSLELGDSALYFCASSSFLGSSYEQYFGPGTRLTVT.